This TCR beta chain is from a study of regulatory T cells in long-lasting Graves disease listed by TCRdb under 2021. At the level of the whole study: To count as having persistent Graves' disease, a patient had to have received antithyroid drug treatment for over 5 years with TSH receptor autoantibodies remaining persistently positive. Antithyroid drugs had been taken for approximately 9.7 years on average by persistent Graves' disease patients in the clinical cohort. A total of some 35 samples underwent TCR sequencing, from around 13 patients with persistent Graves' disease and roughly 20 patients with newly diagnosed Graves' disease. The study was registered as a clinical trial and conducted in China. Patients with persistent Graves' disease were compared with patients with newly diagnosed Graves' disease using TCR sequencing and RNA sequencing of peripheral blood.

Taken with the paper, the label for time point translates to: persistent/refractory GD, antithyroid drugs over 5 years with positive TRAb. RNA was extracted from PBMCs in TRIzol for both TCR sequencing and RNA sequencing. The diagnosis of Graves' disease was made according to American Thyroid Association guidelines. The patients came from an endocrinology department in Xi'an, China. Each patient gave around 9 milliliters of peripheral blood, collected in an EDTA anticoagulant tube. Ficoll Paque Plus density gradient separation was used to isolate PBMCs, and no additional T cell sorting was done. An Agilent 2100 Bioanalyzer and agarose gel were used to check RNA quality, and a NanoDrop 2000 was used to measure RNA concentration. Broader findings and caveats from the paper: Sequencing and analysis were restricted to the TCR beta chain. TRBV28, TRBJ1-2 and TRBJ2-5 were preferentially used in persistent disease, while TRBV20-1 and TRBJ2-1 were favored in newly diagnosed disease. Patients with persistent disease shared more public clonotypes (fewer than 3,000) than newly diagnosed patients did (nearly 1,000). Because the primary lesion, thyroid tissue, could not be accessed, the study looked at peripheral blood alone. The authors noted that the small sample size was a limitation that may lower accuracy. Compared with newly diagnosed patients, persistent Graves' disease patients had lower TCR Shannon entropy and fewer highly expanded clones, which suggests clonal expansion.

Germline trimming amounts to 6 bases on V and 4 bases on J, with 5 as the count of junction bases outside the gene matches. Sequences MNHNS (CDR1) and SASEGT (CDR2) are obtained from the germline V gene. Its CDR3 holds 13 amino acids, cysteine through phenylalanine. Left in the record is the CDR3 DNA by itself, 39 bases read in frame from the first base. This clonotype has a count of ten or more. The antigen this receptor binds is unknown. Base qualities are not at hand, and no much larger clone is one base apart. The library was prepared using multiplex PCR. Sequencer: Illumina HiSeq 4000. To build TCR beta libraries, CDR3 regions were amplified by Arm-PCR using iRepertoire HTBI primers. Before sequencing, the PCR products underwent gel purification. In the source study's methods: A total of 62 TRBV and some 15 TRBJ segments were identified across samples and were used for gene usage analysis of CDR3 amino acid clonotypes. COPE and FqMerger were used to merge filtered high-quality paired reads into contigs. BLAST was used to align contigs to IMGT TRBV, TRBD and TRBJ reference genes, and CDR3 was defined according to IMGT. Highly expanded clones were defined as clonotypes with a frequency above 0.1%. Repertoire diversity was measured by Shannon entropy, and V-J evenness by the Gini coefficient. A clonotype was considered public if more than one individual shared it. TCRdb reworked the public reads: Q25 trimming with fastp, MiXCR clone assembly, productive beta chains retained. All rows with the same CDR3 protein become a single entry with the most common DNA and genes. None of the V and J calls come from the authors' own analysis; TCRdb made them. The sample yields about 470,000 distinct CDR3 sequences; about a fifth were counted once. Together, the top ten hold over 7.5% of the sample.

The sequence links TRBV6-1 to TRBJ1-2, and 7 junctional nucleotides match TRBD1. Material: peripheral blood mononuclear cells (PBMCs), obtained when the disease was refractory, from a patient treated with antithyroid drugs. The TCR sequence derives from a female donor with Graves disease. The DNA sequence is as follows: TGTGCCAGCAGACTTCGACAGGGCTATGGCTACACCTTC. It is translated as CASRLRQGYGYTF.